The next 14 T cell receptor beta chains were all read from a single sample in a study of beta chain features in type 1 diabetes. Their antigens remain unidentified. General study points: Within each of all four CD4+ subsets, Type 1 diabetes patients had TCRB CDR3s that were moderately but significantly shorter.

The isolated RNA, all of it, was reverse transcribed, so expressed TCRB transcripts were what got sequenced. Some clones are missing from TCRdb's copy, which holds only in-frame ones; the method was immunoSEQ multiplex PCR. Here the sample spans roughly 340,000 clones, approximately 15% being singletons. Specimen: naive CD4+ T cells from blood. The origin of the receptors is a woman aged 18-29 years with type 1 diabetes.

The J gene is TRBJ2-1, the V gene TRBV9; 7 nucleotides agree with TRBD1. J gave up 2 bases and V 5 bases, and 4 bases lay outside the gene matches. This CDR3 is built from 14 residues. Germline V gene sequence: CDR1 SGDLS, CDR2 YYNGEE. CDR3 protein: CASSATGPYNEQFF. The CDR3, as DNA: TGTGCCAGCAGTGCGACAGGGCCCTACAATGAGCAGTTCTTC. The full variable domain, its missing parts supplied by reference TRBV9 and TRBJ2-1, is DSGVTQTPKHLITATGQRVTLRCSPRSGDLSVYWYQQSLDQGLQFLIQYYNGEERAKGNILERFSAQQFPDLHSELNLSSLELGDSALYFCASSATGPYNEQFFGPGTRLTVL.

The V call is TRBV28, the J call TRBJ2-7; 11 bases line up with TRBD1. The length of the CDR3 is 15 residues. The V segment lost 6 bases and the J segment 4 bases; nucleotides outside the gene matches: 8. The germline V gene has CDR1 MDHEN and CDR2 SYDVKM. Written as DNA, the CDR3 is TGTGCCAGCAGCCTAAGGACAGGGGGCAGGTACGAGCAGTACGTC. It is translated as CASSLRTGGRYEQYV.

This clone showed up just a few times. This rearrangement joins TRBV7-9 to TRBJ2-1, with 8 nucleotides matching TRBD2. V shed 5 bases, J shed 4 bases, and the junction held 13 bases outside the gene matches. The CDR3 is made up of 17 amino acids. Germline V gene lookup returns CDR1 SEHNR and CDR2 FQNEAQ (reference sequence). CDR3 sequence reads: CASSVRPARGVYNEQFF. Written as DNA, the CDR3 is TGTGCCAGCAGCGTGAGACCCGCGCGGGGGGTATACAATGAGCAGTTCTTC.

This clone was seen a few times. The CDR3 DNA follows: TGTGCCTGGGGGGCAGAAGATACGCAGTATTTT. It yields the protein CAWGAEDTQYF. The V and J genes are TRBV30 and TRBJ2-3, with D perhaps TRBD1 (5 bases). The V end lost 5 bases, the J end lost 5 bases, and 8 bases lay between the germline ends. The CDR3 length is 11 residues. Germline-derived CDR1 and CDR2 are GTSNPN and SVGIG (reference sequence).

This clone was seen a few times. V is TRBV7-9 and J is TRBJ1-4; no firm D call. Germline-derived CDR1 and CDR2 are SEHNR and FQNEAQ (reference sequence). The CDR3 has 11 residues. V shed 5 bases and J shed 7 bases, with 5 bases lying between them. The DNA for the CDR3 is TGTGCCAGCAGCCTAAGTGAAAAACTGTTTTTT. Encoded protein: CASSLSEKLFF.

This chain uses TRBV19 with TRBJ2-1, with D maybe TRBD2 (6 bases). CDR3 size: 14 residues. Trimming left V 6 bases short and J 9 bases short, with 18 bases between. Germline lookup yields CDR1 LNHDA and CDR2 SQIVND (reference sequence). CDR3 region: CASSGTGLRGEQFF. The CDR3 DNA reads TGTGCCAGTAGCGGGACTGGGCTGAGGGGTGAGCAGTTCTTC.

The V and J genes are TRBV27 and TRBJ2-3; a possible D gene is TRBD1 (5 bases). V shed 6 bases and J shed 2 bases, with 12 bases lying between them. There are 14 residues in the CDR3. Germline V gene data show CDR1 as MNHEY and CDR2 as SMNVEV (reference sequence). The CDR3 region is CASSLGQNTDTQYF. In nucleotides, the CDR3 is TGTGCCAGCAGCCTAGGACAAAACACAGATACGCAGTATTTT.

The V and J genes are TRBV5-6 and TRBJ2-1; 8 bases agree with TRBD2. CDR1 and CDR2 (germline): SGHDT, YYEEEE. CDR3 length: 16 amino acids. Losses at the gene ends were 5 bases for V and 4 bases for J; bases not matched to a gene: 11. The CDR3 DNA sequence: TGTGCCAGCAGGACATCGGCGGGAGGAGTATACAATGAGCAGTTCTTC. Protein: CASRTSAGGVYNEQFF.

The chain recombines TRBV5-1 with TRBJ2-3; the match to TRBD1 covers 10 bases. There are 14 residues in the CDR3. The junction had 3 bases not matched to a gene; V was cut back by 4 bases and J by 4 bases. The V gene's germline CDR1 is SGHRS and CDR2 YFSETQ. The CDR3 region has the DNA TGCGCCAGCAGCACCGGACAGGGGGCAGATACGCAGTATTTT. Protein sequence: CASSTGQGADTQYF.

The rearrangement uses TRBV5-1 and TRBJ2-1, with TRBD2 matching 10 bases. J gave up 8 bases and V 2 bases, and 7 bases lay outside the gene matches. The CDR3 is made up of 15 amino acids. In germline, CDR1 is SGHRS, CDR2 YFSETQ. The CDR3: CASSFGLAGVYEQFF. CDR3 DNA: TGCGCCAGCAGCTTCGGTCTAGCGGGAGTATATGAGCAGTTCTTC. The full variable domain, completed using reference TRBV5-1 and TRBJ2-1, is KAGVTQTPRYLIKTRGQQVTLSCSPISGHRSVSWYQQTPGQGLQFLFEYFSETQRNKGNFPGRFSGRQFSNSRSEMNVSTLELGDSALYLCASSFGLAGVYEQFFGPGTRLTVL.

The chain uses TRBV7-2 and TRBJ2-1; 11 nucleotides align to TRBD2. CDR1 and CDR2 (germline): SGHTA, FQGNSA. V was pared by 1 base and J by 0 bases, with 5 bases of the junction left unmatched. The CDR3 consists of 18 residues. This CDR3 reads CASSLVATSGSSYNEQFF. CDR3 coding DNA: TGTGCCAGCAGCTTAGTGGCTACTAGCGGGAGCTCCTACAATGAGCAGTTCTTC.

The chain's CDR3 is CASSLEARVIGQETQYF. CDR3 nucleotide sequence: TGTGCCAGCAGCTTAGAGGCGCGGGTGATAGGACAAGAGACCCAGTACTTC. The genes are TRBV7-2 and TRBJ2-5; TRBD2 is a possible D gene (5 bases). The CDR3 has 17 residues. Germline loops: CDR1 SGHTA, CDR2 FQGNSA. Trimming pared 1 base from V and 2 bases from J, leaving 17 bases between.

This clone was recorded only once. This chain connects TRBV30 to TRBJ1-2; D call uncertain. CDR1 is GTSNPN, CDR2 SVGIG, per germline (reference sequence). The length of the CDR3 is 11 residues. The V and J ends lost 0 bases and 7 bases respectively, with 6 bases between them. This chain's CDR3 is CAWSVSGGYTF. The CDR3 region has the DNA TGTGCCTGGAGTGTGTCGGGTGGCTACACCTTC.

The chain couples TRBV12-5 to TRBJ2-1; D not certain. The CDR3 is 14 residues long. Germline loops: CDR1 LGHNT, CDR2 FRNRAP. Trimming shortened V by 4 bases and J by 4 bases, and 11 bases separated the two germline ends. The CDR3 reads CASGSDISYNEQFF. DNA for the CDR3: TGTGCTAGTGGTTCCGACATATCGTACAATGAGCAGTTCTTC.